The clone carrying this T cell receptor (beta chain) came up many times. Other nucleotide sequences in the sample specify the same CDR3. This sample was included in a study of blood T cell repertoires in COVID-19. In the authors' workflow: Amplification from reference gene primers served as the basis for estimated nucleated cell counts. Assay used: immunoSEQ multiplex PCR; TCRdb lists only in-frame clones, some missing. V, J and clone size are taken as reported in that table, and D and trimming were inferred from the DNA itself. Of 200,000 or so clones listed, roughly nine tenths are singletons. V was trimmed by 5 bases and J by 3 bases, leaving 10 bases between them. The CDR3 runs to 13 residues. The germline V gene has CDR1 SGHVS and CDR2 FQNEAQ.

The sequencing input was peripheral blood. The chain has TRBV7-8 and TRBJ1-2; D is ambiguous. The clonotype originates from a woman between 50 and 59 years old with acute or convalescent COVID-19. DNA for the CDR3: TGTGCCAGCAGCCTCTCGGGAGACTATGGCTACACCTTC. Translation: CASSLSGDYGYTF.